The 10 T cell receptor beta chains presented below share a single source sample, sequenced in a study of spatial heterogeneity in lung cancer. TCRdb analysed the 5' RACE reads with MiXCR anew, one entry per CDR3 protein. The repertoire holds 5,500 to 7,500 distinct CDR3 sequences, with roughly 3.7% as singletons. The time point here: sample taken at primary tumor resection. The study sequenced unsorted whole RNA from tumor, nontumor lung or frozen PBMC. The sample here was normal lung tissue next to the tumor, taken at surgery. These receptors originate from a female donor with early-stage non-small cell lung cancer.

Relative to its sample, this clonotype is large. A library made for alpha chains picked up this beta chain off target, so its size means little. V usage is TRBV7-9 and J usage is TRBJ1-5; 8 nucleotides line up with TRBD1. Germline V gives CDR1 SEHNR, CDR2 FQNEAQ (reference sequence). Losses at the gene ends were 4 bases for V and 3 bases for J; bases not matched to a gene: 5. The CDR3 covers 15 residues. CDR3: CASSSTGAYNQPQHF. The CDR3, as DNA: TGTGCCAGCAGCTCGACAGGGGCCTACAATCAGCCCCAGCATTTT. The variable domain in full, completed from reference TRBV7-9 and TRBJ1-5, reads DTGVSQNPRHKITKRGQNVTFRCDPISEHNRLYWYRQTLGQGPEFLTYFQNEAQLEKSRLLSDRFSAERPKGSFSTLEIQRTEQGDSAMYLCASSSTGAYNQPQHFGDGTRLSIL.

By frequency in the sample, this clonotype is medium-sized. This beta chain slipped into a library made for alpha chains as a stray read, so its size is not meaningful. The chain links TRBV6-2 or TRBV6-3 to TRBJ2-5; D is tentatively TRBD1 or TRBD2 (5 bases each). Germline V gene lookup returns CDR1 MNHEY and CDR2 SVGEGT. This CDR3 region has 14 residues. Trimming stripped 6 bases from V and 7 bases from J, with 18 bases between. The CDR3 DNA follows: TGTGCCAGCAGCCTTGCCAGCTCGAGGGGGACCCAGTACTTC. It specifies CASSLASSRGTQYF.

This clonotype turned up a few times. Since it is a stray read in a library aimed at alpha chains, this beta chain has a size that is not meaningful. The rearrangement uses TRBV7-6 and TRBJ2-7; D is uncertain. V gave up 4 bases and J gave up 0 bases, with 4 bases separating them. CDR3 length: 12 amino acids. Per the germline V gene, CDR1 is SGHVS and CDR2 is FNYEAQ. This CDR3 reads CASSSSSYEQYF. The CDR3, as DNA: TGTGCCAGCAGCTCGAGCTCCTACGAGCAGTACTTC.

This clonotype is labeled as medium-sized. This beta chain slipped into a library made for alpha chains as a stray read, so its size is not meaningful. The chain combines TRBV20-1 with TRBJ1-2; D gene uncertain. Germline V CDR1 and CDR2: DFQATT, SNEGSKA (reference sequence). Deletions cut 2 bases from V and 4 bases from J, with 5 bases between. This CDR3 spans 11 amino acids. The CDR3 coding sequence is TGCAGTGCTAGAACCAGCTATGGCTACACCTTC. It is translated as CSARTSYGYTF.

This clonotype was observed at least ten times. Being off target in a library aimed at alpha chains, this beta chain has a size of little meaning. DNA for the CDR3: TGTGCCACCAGTGCGGGGCAGGGAGGCTACACCTTC. As protein: CATSAGQGGYTF. The chain combines TRBV24-1 with TRBJ1-2, with a possible D match to TRBD1 (5 bases). Germline loops: CDR1 KGHDR, CDR2 SFDVKD. The V end lost 5 bases, the J end lost 8 bases, and 11 bases lay between the germline ends. CDR3 length: 12 amino acids.

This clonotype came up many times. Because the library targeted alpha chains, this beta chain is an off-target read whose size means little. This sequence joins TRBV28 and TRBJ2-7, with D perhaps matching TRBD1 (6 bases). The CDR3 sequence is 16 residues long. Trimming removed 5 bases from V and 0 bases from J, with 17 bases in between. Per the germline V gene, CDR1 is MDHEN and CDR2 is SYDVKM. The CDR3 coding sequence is TGTGCCAGCAGTGCGCCCCCCGGGACAAACTCCTACGAGCAGTACTTC. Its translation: CASSAPPGTNSYEQYF. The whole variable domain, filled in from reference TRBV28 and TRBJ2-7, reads DVKVTQSSRYLVKRTGEKVFLECVQDMDHENMFWYRQDPGLGLRLIYFSYDVKMKEKGDIPEGYSVSREKKERFSLILESASTNQTSMYLCASSAPPGTNSYEQYFGPGTRLTVT.

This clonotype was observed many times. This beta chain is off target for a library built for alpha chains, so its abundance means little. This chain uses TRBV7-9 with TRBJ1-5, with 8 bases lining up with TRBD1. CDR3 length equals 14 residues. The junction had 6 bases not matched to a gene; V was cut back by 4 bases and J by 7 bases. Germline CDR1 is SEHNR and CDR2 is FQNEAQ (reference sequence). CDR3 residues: CASSSGQGFQPQHF. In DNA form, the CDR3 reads TGTGCCAGCAGCTCAGGACAGGGTTTCCAGCCCCAGCATTTT.

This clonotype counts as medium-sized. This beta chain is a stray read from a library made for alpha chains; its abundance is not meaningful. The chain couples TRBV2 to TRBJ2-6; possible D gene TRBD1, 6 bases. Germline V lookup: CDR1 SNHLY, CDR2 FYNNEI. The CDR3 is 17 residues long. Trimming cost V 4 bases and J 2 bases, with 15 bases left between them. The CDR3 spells CASSVHRESPGANVLTF. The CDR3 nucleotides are TGTGCCAGCAGTGTGCACAGGGAAAGTCCTGGGGCCAACGTCCTGACTTTC.

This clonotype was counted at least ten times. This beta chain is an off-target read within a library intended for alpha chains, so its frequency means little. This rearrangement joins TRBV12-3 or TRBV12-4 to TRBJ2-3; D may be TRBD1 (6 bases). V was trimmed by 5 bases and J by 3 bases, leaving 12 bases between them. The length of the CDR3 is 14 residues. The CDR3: CASSRSGQTDTQYF. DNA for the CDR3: TGTGCCAGCAGTCGCTCCGGACAGACAGATACGCAGTATTTT.

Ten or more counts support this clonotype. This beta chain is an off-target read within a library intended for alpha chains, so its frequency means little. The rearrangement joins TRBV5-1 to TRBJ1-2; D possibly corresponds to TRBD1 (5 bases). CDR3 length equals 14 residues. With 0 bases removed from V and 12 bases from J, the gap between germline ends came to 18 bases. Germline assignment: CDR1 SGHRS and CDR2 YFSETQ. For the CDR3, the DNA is TGCGCCAGCAGCTTGGGAGGCGGCGGGCGGGGCCACACCTTC. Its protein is CASSLGGGGRGHTF. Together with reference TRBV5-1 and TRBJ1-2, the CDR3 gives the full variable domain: KAGVTQTPRYLIKTRGQQVTLSCSPISGHRSVSWYQQTPGQGLQFLFEYFSETQRNKGNFPGRFSGRQFSNSRSEMNVSTLELGDSALYLCASSLGGGGRGHTFGSGTRLTVV.